A single sample gave rise to the 13 T cell receptor beta chains below, sequenced in a study of blood T cell repertoires in COVID-19. The repertoire was sequenced with immunoSEQ multiplex PCR; TCRdb's copy has only in-frame clones and lacks some. The sample includes about 290,000 clones, about nine tenths of them seen just once. The sample was PBMCs or T cells enriched from blood (not recorded which). The source of these receptors is a woman in her forties who had recovered from COVID-19.

The chain uses TRBV7-2 and TRBJ2-1, with a tentative D call TRBD2 (6 bases). This CDR3 spans 19 amino acids. Trimming cost V 5 bases and J 3 bases, with 26 bases left between them. Germline CDR1 is SGHTA and CDR2 is FQGNSA. The CDR3 loop reads CASSLGLLLRTLDYNEQFF. CDR3 in DNA: TGTGCCAGCAGCCTGGGACTTCTCCTTAGAACCCTGGACTACAATGAGCAGTTCTTC.

The chain recombines TRBV18 with TRBJ1-6; no definite D call. V gave up 2 bases and J gave up 9 bases, with 5 bases separating them. Germline V gene data show CDR1 as KGHSH and CDR2 as LQKENI. The CDR3 spans 12 residues. CDR3 loop: CASSPAGSPLHF. CDR3 nucleotides: TGTGCCAGCTCACCAGCCGGTTCACCCCTCCACTTT. The whole variable domain, remainder taken from reference TRBV18 and TRBJ1-6, is NAGVMQNPRHLVRRRGQEARLRCSPMKGHSHVYWYRQLPEEGLKFMVYLQKENIIDESGMPKERFSAEFPKEGPSILRIQQVVRGDSAAYFCASSPAGSPLHFGNGTRLTVT.

The chain couples TRBV6-5 to TRBJ2-7; D remains unclear. Between the trimmed V and J ends, which lost 6 bases and 4 bases, there was a span of 19 bases. The CDR3 has 15 residues. Germline-derived CDR1 and CDR2 are MNHEY and SVGAGI. The CDR3 coding sequence is TGTGCCAGCAGACCCAGTGGGCAGGTTTATTACGAGCAGTACTTC. The encoded protein is CASRPSGQVYYEQYF.

This chain links TRBV28 with TRBJ2-2; no definite D call. The CDR3 runs to 12 residues. V gave up 6 bases and J gave up 9 bases, with 11 bases separating them. Germline-derived CDR1 and CDR2 are MDHEN and SYDVKM. The CDR3 loop is CASSQVQWELFF. For the CDR3, the DNA is TGTGCCAGCAGCCAGGTCCAATGGGAGCTGTTTTTT.

The rearrangement uses TRBV2 and TRBJ2-6; no clear D gene. The ends were cut back, 9 bases at V and 2 bases at J, with 11 bases in the middle. CDR1 is SNHLY and CDR2 is FYNNEI in the germline V gene. The CDR3 spans 14 residues. CDR3 nucleotides: TGTGCCAGTCACCAGGAACCTGGGGCCAACGTCCTGACTTTC. Translating gives CASHQEPGANVLTF.

The chain links TRBV9 to TRBJ2-7; TRBD2 agrees at 10 bases. Per the germline V gene, CDR1 is SGDLS and CDR2 is YYNGEE. This CDR3 is 15 amino acids long. V dropped 0 bases and J dropped 4; count of bases not matched to a gene: 4. The CDR3 nucleotides read TGTGCCAGCAGCGTAGGGAGCGGGGGGGGATACGAGCAGTACTTC. This encodes CASSVGSGGGYEQYF.

The rearrangement links TRBV5-6 to TRBJ2-1; TRBD2 aligns across 7 bases. CDR3 size: 16 residues. J was trimmed by 0 bases and V by 4 bases; bases with no gene match: 7. Germline V lookup: CDR1 SGHDT, CDR2 YYEEEE. The CDR3 coding sequence is TGTGCCAGCAGCCCTAACTTAGCGGGCTCCTACAATGAGCAGTTCTTC. It yields the protein CASSPNLAGSYNEQFF.

V is TRBV7-9 and J is TRBJ1-6, with TRBD1 matching over 10 bases. CDR3 length: 14 amino acids. Germline trimming cut 6 bases from V and 10 bases from J; bases unmatched to any gene: 6. Germline CDR1 is SEHNR and CDR2 is FQNEAQ (reference sequence). Here the CDR3 DNA reads TGTGCCAGCAGTACCGGGACAGGGGACTCACCCCTCCACTTT. This encodes CASSTGTGDSPLHF.

In its sample, this clone was seen once. The chain is built from TRBV15 and TRBJ2-1; 9 bases fit TRBD1. The trim removed 8 bases at V and 0 bases at J, leaving 2 bases unmatched. This CDR3 comprises 14 residues. Per germline, CDR1 LNHNV and CDR2 YYDKDF (reference sequence). The chain's CDR3 is CATSTGGSYNEQFF. DNA of the CDR3: TGTGCCACCTCGACAGGGGGCTCCTACAATGAGCAGTTCTTC.

The V and J genes are TRBV9 and TRBJ2-2, with 7 bases aligning to TRBD2. Trimming cost V 4 bases and J 3 bases; bases outside gene matches: 6. CDR1 is SGDLS and CDR2 is YYNGEE in the germline V gene. The CDR3 is made up of 15 amino acids. DNA of the CDR3: TGTGCCAGCAGCCCCCGGGACTACCACACCGGGGAGCTGTTTTTT. Translating gives CASSPRDYHTGELFF. Together with reference TRBV9 and TRBJ2-2, the CDR3 gives the full variable domain: DSGVTQTPKHLITATGQRVTLRCSPRSGDLSVYWYQQSLDQGLQFLIQYYNGEERAKGNILERFSAQQFPDLHSELNLSSLELGDSALYFCASSPRDYHTGELFFGEGSRLTVL.

The chain joins TRBV3-1 (or the pseudogene TRBV3-2) to TRBJ2-2; 13 bases match TRBD2. Germline assignment: CDR1 LGHDT and CDR2 YNNKEL (reference sequence). There are 17 residues in the CDR3. V dropped 4 bases and J dropped 7; count of bases not matched to a gene: 9. The CDR3 region is CASSLPGLAGVSGELFF. DNA of the CDR3: TGTGCCAGCAGCCTACCAGGACTAGCGGGAGTCAGCGGGGAGCTGTTTTTT.

The V call is TRBV5-6, the J call TRBJ2-1, with 8 nucleotides matching TRBD1. J gave up 6 bases and V 0 bases, and 5 bases lay outside the gene matches. The CDR3 contains 15 residues. Germline V lookup: CDR1 SGHDT, CDR2 YYEEEE. CDR3 sequence (DNA): TGTGCCAGCAGCTTGGAGGGACAGGCCGGCAATGAGCAGTTCTTC. Its translation is CASSLEGQAGNEQFF.

V usage is TRBV12-5 and J usage is TRBJ2-7; no definite D call. V was pared by 4 bases and J by 3 bases, with 16 bases between. Germline CDR1 LGHNT, CDR2 FRNRAP. CDR3 size: 15 residues. The CDR3 reads CASGSAAAPHYEQYF. The DNA of the CDR3 is TGTGCTAGTGGTTCCGCGGCGGCGCCCCACTACGAGCAGTACTTC.